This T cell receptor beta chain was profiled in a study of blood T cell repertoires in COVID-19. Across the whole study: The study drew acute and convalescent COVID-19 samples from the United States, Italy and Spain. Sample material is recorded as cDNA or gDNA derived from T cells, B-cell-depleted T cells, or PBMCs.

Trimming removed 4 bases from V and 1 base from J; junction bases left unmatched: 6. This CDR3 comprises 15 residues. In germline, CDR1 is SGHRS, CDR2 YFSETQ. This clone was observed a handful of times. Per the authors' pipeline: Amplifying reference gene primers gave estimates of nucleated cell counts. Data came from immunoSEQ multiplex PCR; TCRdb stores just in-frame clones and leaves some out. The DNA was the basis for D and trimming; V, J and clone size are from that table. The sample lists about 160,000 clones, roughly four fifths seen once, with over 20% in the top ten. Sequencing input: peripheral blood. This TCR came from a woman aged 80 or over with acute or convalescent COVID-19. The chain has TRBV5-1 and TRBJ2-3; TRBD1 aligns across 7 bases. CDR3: CASSQTGSGTDTQYF. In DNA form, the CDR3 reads TGCGCCAGCAGCCAGACAGGGTCGGGCACAGATACGCAGTATTTT.